Given below is one TCR beta chain in context. The sample belongs to a study of blood T cell repertoires in COVID-19. For the study at large: From T cells, B-cell-depleted T cells, or PBMCs came the material, which was cDNA or gDNA.

Those enrolled, adults aged about 18 to 89 years, came from around 24 US areas. Trimming took 1 base from V and 4 from J, leaving 8 bases between them. This CDR3 comprises 13 residues. Germline CDR1 SGHRS, CDR2 YFSETQ. Repertoires were generated with immunoSEQ multiplex PCR, while TCRdb's copy carries only in-frame clones and drops some. The table shows approximately 280,000 clones, with 90% occurring only once. The chain couples TRBV5-1 to TRBJ2-5; possibly TRBD1 for D (5 bases). Sequenced sample: PBMCs or T cells enriched from blood (not recorded which). This sequence originates from a woman aged 18-29 years with acute COVID-19. The CDR3 DNA reads as TGCGCCAGCAGCTTGCCAGGGATAGAGACCCAGTACTTC. Translating it yields CASSLPGIETQYF.